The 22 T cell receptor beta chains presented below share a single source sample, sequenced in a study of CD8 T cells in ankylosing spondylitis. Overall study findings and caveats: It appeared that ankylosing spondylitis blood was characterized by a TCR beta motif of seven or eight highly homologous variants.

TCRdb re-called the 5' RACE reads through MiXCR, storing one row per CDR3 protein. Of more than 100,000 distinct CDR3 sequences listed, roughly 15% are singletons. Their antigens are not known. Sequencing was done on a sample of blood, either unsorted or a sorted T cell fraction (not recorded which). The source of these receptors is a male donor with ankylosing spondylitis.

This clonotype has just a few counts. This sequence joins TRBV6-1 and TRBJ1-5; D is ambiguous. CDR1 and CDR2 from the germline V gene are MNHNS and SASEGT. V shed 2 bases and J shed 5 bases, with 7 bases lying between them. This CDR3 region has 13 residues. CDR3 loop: CASSEREDQPQHF. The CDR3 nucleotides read TGTGCCAGCAGTGAACGCGAGGATCAGCCCCAGCATTTT.

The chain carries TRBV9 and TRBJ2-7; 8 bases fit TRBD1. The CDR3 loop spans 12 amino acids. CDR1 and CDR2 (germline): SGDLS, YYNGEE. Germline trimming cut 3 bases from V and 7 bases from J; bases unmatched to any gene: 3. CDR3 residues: CASSAGDREQYF. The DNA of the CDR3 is TGTGCCAGCAGCGCGGGGGACAGGGAGCAGTACTTC.

CDR3 nucleotide sequence: TGCAGCGTATTGGACAGGGAAACCGGGGAGCTGTTTTTT. Its translation: CSVLDRETGELFF. The rearrangement links TRBV29-1 to TRBJ2-2; 8 bases agree with TRBD1. In germline, CDR1 is SQVTM, CDR2 ANQGSEA. This CDR3 region has 13 residues. With 6 bases clipped from V and 5 bases from J, the junction kept 5 bases outside the gene matches.

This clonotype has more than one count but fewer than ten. The CDR3 loop is CASSVDRTSSTDTQYF. For the CDR3, the DNA is TGTGCCAGCAGCGTAGACAGGACTAGCTCAACAGATACGCAGTATTTT. The chain couples TRBV9 to TRBJ2-3, with TRBD2 matching over 8 bases. Germline V gene sequence: CDR1 SGDLS, CDR2 YYNGEE. The CDR3 has 16 residues. Trimming at V came to 0 bases and at J to 3 bases, leaving 6 bases not matched to a gene.

The CDR3, as DNA: TGTGCCAGCAGTATTTCCCGGACAGGGGGCCACGAGCAGTACTTC. Translated, it gives CASSISRTGGHEQYF. V usage is TRBV27 and J usage is TRBJ2-7; the match to TRBD1 covers 11 bases. The V gene's germline CDR1 is MNHEY and CDR2 SMNVEV (reference sequence). The J segment lost 5 bases and the V segment lost 5 bases, leaving 8 bases of the junction unmatched. This CDR3 contains 15 residues.

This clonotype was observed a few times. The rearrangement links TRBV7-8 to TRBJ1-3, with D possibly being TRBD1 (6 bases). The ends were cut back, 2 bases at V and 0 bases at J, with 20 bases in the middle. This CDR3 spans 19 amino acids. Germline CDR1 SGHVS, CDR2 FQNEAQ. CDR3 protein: CASSLSYSKQGISGNTIYF. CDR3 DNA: TGTGCCAGCAGCTTATCGTACTCAAAACAGGGCATCTCTGGAAACACCATATATTTT.

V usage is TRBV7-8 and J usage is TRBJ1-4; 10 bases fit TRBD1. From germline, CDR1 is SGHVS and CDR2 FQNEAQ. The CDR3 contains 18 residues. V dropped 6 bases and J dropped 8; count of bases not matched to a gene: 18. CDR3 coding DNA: TGTGCCAGCAGGCACACCGCGAGACAGGGGGCCTCCGGGGAAAAACTGTTTTTT. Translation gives CASRHTARQGASGEKLFF. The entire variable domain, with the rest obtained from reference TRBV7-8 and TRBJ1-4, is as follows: GAGVSQSPRYKVAKRGQDVALRCDPISGHVSLFWYQQALGQGPEFLTYFQNEAQLDKSGLPSDRFFAERPEGSVSTLKIQRTQQEDSAVYLCASRHTARQGASGEKLFFGSGTQLSVL.

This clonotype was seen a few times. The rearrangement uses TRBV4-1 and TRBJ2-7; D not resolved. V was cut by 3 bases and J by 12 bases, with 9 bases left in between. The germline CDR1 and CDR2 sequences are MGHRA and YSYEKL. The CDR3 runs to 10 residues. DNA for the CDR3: TGCGCCAGCAGCCATGGCAGGTTGTACTTC. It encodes CASSHGRLYF.

CDR3 region: CSVDTPFGTSDTGELFF. CDR3 sequence (DNA): TGCAGCGTTGATACTCCTTTCGGGACTAGTGATACCGGGGAGCTGTTTTTT. The V call is TRBV29-1, the J call TRBJ2-2, with TRBD2 matching over 8 bases. V lost 3 bases and J lost 5; bases outside the gene matches: 14. Germline loops: CDR1 SQVTM, CDR2 ANQGSEA. The CDR3 extends over 17 amino acids.

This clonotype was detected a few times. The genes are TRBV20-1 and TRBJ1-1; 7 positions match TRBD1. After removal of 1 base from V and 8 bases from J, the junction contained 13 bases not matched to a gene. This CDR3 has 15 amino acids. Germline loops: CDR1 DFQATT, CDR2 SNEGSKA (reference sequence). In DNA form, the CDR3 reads TGCAGTGCTAGAGCGGTTACAGGGGCAACCAACGAAGCTTTCTTT. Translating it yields CSARAVTGATNEAFF.

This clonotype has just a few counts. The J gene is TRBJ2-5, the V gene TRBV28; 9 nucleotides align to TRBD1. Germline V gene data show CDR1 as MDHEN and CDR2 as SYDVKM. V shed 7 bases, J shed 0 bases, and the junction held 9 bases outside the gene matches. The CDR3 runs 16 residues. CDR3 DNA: TGTGCCAGCAACTCAATGACAGGGGGAGACCAAGAGACCCAGTACTTC. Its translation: CASNSMTGGDQETQYF.

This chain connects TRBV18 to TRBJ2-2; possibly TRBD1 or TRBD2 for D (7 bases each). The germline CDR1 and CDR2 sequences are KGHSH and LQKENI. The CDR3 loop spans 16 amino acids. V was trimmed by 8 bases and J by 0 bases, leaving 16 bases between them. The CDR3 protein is CASPKRDRPNTGELFF. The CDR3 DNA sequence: TGTGCCAGCCCTAAGCGGGACAGACCGAACACCGGGGAGCTGTTTTTT.

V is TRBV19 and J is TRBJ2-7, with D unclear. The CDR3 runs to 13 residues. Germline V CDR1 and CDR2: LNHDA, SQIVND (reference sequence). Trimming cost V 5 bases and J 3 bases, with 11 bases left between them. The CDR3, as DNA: TGTGCCAGTAGTTGGGGTATAGACTACGAGCAGTACTTC. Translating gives CASSWGIDYEQYF.

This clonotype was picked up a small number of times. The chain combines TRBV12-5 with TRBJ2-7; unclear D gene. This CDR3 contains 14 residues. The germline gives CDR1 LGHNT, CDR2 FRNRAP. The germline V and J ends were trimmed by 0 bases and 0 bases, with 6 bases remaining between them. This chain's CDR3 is CASGLVHLSYEQYF. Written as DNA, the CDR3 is TGTGCTAGTGGTTTGGTCCACCTCTCCTACGAGCAGTACTTC. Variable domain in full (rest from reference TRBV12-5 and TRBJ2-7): DARVTQTPRHKVTEMGQEVTMRCQPILGHNTVFWYRQTMMQGLELLAYFRNRAPLDDSGMPKDRFSAEMPDATLATLKIQPSEPRDSAVYFCASGLVHLSYEQYFGPGTRLTVT.

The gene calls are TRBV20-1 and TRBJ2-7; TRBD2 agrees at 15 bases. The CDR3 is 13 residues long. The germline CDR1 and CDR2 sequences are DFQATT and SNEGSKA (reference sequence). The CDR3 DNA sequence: TGCTCCCTTGGACTAGCGGGAGGGTACGAGCAGTACTTC. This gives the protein CSLGLAGGYEQYF.

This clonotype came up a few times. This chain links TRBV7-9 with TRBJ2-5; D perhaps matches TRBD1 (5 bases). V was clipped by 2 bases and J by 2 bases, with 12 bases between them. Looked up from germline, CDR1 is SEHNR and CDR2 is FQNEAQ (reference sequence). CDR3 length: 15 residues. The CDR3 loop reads CASSLIGADQETQYF. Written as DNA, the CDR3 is TGTGCCAGCAGCTTAATAGGGGCGGATCAAGAGACCCAGTACTTC.

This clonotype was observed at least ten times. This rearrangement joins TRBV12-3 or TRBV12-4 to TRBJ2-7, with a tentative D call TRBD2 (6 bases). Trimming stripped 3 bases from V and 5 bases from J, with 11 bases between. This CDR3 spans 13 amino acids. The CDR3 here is CASSFQGGNEQYF. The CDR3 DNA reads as TGTGCCAGCAGTTTCCAGGGAGGCAACGAGCAGTACTTC.

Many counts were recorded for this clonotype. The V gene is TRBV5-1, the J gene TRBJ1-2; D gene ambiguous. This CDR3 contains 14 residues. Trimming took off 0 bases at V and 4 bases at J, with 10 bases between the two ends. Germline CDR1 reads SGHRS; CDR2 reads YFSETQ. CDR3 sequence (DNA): TGCGCCAGCAGCTTGGGTATCGGCCCCTATGGCTACACCTTC. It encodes CASSLGIGPYGYTF.

CDR3 region: CASSQGYSSFNEQFF. CDR3 coding DNA: TGCGCCAGCAGCCAAGGTTACAGTTCCTTTAATGAGCAGTTCTTC. The chain has TRBV4-1 and TRBJ2-1, with no clear D. The CDR3 runs to 15 residues. Germline V CDR1 and CDR2: MGHRA, YSYEKL. The germline V and J ends were trimmed by 1 base and 7 bases, with 14 bases remaining between them.

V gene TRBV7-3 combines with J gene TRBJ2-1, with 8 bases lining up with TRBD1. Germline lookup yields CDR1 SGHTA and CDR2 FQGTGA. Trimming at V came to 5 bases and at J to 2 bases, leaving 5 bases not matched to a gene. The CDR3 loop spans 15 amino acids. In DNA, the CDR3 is TGTGCCAGCAGCACCGGGACAGGTACCTACAATGAGCAGTTCTTC. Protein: CASSTGTGTYNEQFF. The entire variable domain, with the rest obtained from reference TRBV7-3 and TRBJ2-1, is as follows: GAGVSQTPSNKVTEKGKYVELRCDPISGHTALYWYRQSLGQGPEFLIYFQGTGAADDSGLPNDRFFAVRPEGSVSTLKIQRTERGDSAVYLCASSTGTGTYNEQFFGPGTRLTVL.

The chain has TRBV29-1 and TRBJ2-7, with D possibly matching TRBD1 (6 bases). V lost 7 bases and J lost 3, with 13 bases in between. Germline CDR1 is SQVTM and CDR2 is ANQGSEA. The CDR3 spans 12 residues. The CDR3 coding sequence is TGCAGCGCACAGGGTTTTCGCTACGAGCAGTACTTC. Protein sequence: CSAQGFRYEQYF.

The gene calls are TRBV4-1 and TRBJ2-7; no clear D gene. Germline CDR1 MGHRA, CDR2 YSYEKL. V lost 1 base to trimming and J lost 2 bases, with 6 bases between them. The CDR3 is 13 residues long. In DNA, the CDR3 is TGCGCCAGCAGCCAAGGCCAGGCCTACGAGCAGTACTTC. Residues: CASSQGQAYEQYF.